Each of the 24 T cell receptor beta chains below was sequenced from the same sample in a study of T cells in localized non-small cell lung cancer. Assay used: immunoSEQ multiplex PCR; TCRdb lists only in-frame clones, some missing. This table has some 3,400 clones, around 54% appearing once. The starting material was lymph node tissue, obtained before any cancer treatment. The receptor set was obtained from a woman aged 18 to 55 with stage I lung adenocarcinoma.

This clone was counted a few times. This sequence joins TRBV19 and TRBJ2-1; 11 nucleotides match TRBD1. Trimming removed 3 bases from V and 7 bases from J; junction bases left unmatched: 5. The CDR3 length is 15 residues. The germline V gene has CDR1 LNHDA and CDR2 SQIVND (reference sequence). CDR3 protein: CASSIGQGALNEQFF. The CDR3, as DNA: TGTGCCAGTAGTATCGGACAGGGGGCCCTTAATGAGCAGTTCTTC. Full variable domain (remainder filled in from reference TRBV19 and TRBJ2-1): DGGITQSPKYLFRKEGQNVTLSCEQNLNHDAMYWYRQDPGQGLRLIYYSQIVNDFQKGDIAEGYSVSREKKESFPLTVTSAQKNPTAFYLCASSIGQGALNEQFFGPGTRLTVL.

The gene calls are TRBV6-8 and TRBJ1-3; D possibly corresponds to TRBD1 (6 bases). CDR1 and CDR2 from the germline V gene are MNHGY and SAAAGT. Trimming cost V 6 bases and J 2 bases, with 8 bases left between them. The CDR3 extends over 13 amino acids. CDR3: CASRQGTGNTIYF. CDR3 nucleotides: TGTGCCAGCAGACAGGGTACTGGAAACACCATATATTTT.

The chain's CDR3 is CASSFIQSGEGYTF. The CDR3 DNA reads TGTGCCAGCAGTTTTATTCAGTCAGGGGAGGGCTACACCTTC. J is TRBJ1-2 and V is TRBV28, with D possibly TRBD1 on 6 matching bases. The CDR3 extends over 14 amino acids. The V and J ends lost 3 bases and 8 bases respectively, with 16 bases between them. Germline V gene lookup returns CDR1 MDHEN and CDR2 SYDVKM.

V usage is TRBV9 and J usage is TRBJ1-1; TRBD1 aligns across 7 bases. The CDR3 sequence is 15 residues long. V lost 5 bases and J lost 4; bases outside the gene matches: 11. The germline CDR1 and CDR2 sequences are SGDLS and YYNGEE. For the CDR3, the DNA is TGTGCCAGCAGTAAGGGGGCGAATAGGGCCACTGAAGCTTTCTTT. It translates to CASSKGANRATEAFF.

This clone was seen a few times. V is TRBV6-4 and J is TRBJ2-7, with D tentatively TRBD2 (6 bases). CDR3 length: 13 residues. Trimming took 8 bases from V and 5 from J, leaving 16 bases between them. CDR1 and CDR2 from the germline V gene are MRHNA and SNTAGT. Written as DNA, the CDR3 is TGTGCCAGCGGGAGGCCCGGCGTGGACGAGCAGTACTTC. The encoded protein is CASGRPGVDEQYF.

The table lists this clone with a few counts. This sequence joins TRBV11-3 and TRBJ2-5; D could derive from TRBD1 or TRBD2 (5 bases each). The germline CDR1 and CDR2 sequences are SGHNT and YENEEA. The germline V and J ends were trimmed by 3 bases and 2 bases, with 10 bases remaining between them. This CDR3 comprises 14 residues. CDR3 DNA sequence: TGTGCCAGCAGCTTTTGGGGGAGTCAAGAGACCCAGTACTTC. This encodes CASSFWGSQETQYF.

The CDR3 nucleotides read TGTGCCAGCTCACCACAGACTAGCGCATCTAACAATGAGCAGTTCTTC. Residues: CASSPQTSASNNEQFF. The chain employs TRBV18 and TRBJ2-1; 8 nucleotides align to TRBD2. This CDR3 has 16 amino acids. Unmatched junction bases numbered 7, after V lost 1 base and J lost 5 bases. In germline, CDR1 is KGHSH, CDR2 LQKENI.

The V and J genes are TRBV19 and TRBJ1-4, with D unresolved. The CDR3 is 14 residues long. V lost 2 bases and J 0 bases, leaving 4 bases between the germline ends. CDR1 is LNHDA, CDR2 SQIVND, per germline (reference sequence). The CDR3 DNA is TGTGCCAGTAGTATAACATCAACTAATGAAAAACTGTTTTTT. It codes for CASSITSTNEKLFF.

This rearrangement joins TRBV11-3 to TRBJ2-1; D is perhaps TRBD1 (6 bases). The ends were cut back, 7 bases at V and 5 bases at J, with 21 bases in the middle. The CDR3 is made up of 16 amino acids. CDR1 is SGHNT and CDR2 is YENEEA in the germline V gene. This CDR3 reads CASNNGDIYFHNEQFF. The CDR3 nucleotides read TGTGCCAGCAACAATGGGGACATCTACTTTCACAATGAGCAGTTCTTC. Variable domain in full (rest from reference TRBV11-3 and TRBJ2-1): EAGVVQSPRYKIIEKKQPVAFWCNPISGHNTLYWYLQNLGQGPELLIRYENEEAVDDSQLPKDRFSAERLKGVDSTLKIQPAELGDSAVYLCASNNGDIYFHNEQFFGPGTRLTVL.

This clone was observed a few times. This chain joins TRBV6-8 and TRBJ2-7, with D possibly TRBD2 on 5 matching bases. The germline gives CDR1 MNHGY, CDR2 SAAAGT. The germline V and J ends were trimmed by 2 bases and 1 base, with 12 bases remaining between them. The CDR3 length is 15 residues. This CDR3 reads CASSYGAETSYEQYF. CDR3 nucleotides: TGTGCCAGCAGTTACGGAGCGGAAACATCCTACGAGCAGTACTTC.

This clone was counted a few times. V gene TRBV11-3 combines with J gene TRBJ2-6, with 8 bases lining up with TRBD1. The trim removed 5 bases at V and 2 bases at J, leaving 14 bases unmatched. Germline assignment: CDR1 SGHNT and CDR2 YENEEA. The CDR3 runs to 19 residues. CDR3 protein: CASSLFRDRSGAGANVLTF. The CDR3 nucleotides read TGTGCCAGCAGCCTTTTCCGGGACAGGTCAGGGGCTGGGGCCAACGTCCTGACTTTC. The full variable domain, its missing parts supplied by reference TRBV11-3 and TRBJ2-6, is EAGVVQSPRYKIIEKKQPVAFWCNPISGHNTLYWYLQNLGQGPELLIRYENEEAVDDSQLPKDRFSAERLKGVDSTLKIQPAELGDSAVYLCASSLFRDRSGAGANVLTFGAGSRLTVL.

The V call is TRBV29-1, the J call TRBJ2-1, with 7 bases that match TRBD1. CDR3 length equals 14 residues. CDR1 is SQVTM and CDR2 is ANQGSEA in the germline V gene. J gave up 6 bases and V 3 bases, and 8 bases lay outside the gene matches. CDR3 region: CSVEGRQGVNEQFF. The CDR3 DNA sequence: TGCAGCGTTGAGGGGAGACAGGGCGTCAATGAGCAGTTCTTC.

The sample holds a few counts of this clone. V gene TRBV9 combines with J gene TRBJ1-1, with a tentative D call TRBD1 (6 bases). The V and J ends lost 1 base and 1 base respectively, with 14 bases between them. The CDR3 extends over 16 amino acids. The germline CDR1 and CDR2 sequences are SGDLS and YYNGEE. CDR3 protein: CASSVRASGANTEAFF. The CDR3 nucleotides are TGTGCCAGCAGCGTAAGGGCCTCGGGGGCGAACACTGAAGCTTTCTTT.

The V gene is TRBV30, the J gene TRBJ2-5; D is uncertain. V lost 2 bases and J lost 7, with 11 bases in between. The germline CDR1 and CDR2 sequences are GTSNPN and SVGIG (reference sequence). This CDR3 contains 12 residues. The CDR3: CAWSPVGGTQYF. The CDR3 coding sequence is TGTGCCTGGAGTCCTGTCGGCGGGACCCAGTACTTC.

The chain uses TRBV28 and TRBJ2-3; no definite D call. From germline, CDR1 is MDHEN and CDR2 SYDVKM. The CDR3 is made up of 14 amino acids. V dropped 6 bases and J dropped 4 bases, with 14 bases sitting between them. CDR3 residues: CASRQPLVADTQYF. In nucleotides, the CDR3 is TGTGCCAGCAGACAGCCTTTGGTCGCAGATACGCAGTATTTT.

The gene calls are TRBV19 and TRBJ1-5; D not resolved. The CDR3 loop spans 16 amino acids. Germline lookup yields CDR1 LNHDA and CDR2 SQIVND (reference sequence). V lost 5 bases and J 3 bases, leaving 17 bases between the germline ends. DNA of the CDR3: TGTGCCAGTAGTGCCCTAAAAACAGCCAACAATCAGCCCCAGCATTTT. Protein sequence: CASSALKTANNQPQHF.

The chain uses TRBV28 and TRBJ1-1; D gene unclear. The CDR3 contains 13 residues. V gave up 3 bases and J gave up 10 bases, with 15 bases separating them. Per germline, CDR1 MDHEN and CDR2 SYDVKM. The CDR3 sequence is CASSFRASQRAFF. The CDR3 DNA follows: TGTGCCAGCAGTTTTCGGGCTTCCCAAAGAGCTTTCTTT.

This chain links TRBV14 with TRBJ1-5, with D uncertain. Germline V gives CDR1 SGHDN, CDR2 FVKESK. This CDR3 contains 14 residues. V was trimmed by 5 bases and J by 0 bases, leaving 8 bases between them. The CDR3 reads CASSSSYSNQPQHF. The DNA of the CDR3 is TGTGCCAGCAGCTCCAGTTATAGCAATCAGCCCCAGCATTTT.

To note about this clone: Mismatch with germline at one junction end may stem from a read error. The V and J genes are TRBV25-1 and TRBJ1-1; possibly TRBD1 for D (6 bases). Germline V gene lookup returns CDR1 MGHDK and CDR2 SYGVNS. This CDR3 region has 15 residues. The CDR3 DNA is TGTGCCAGCAGGGTCGATAGGGAAGGGGGAACTGAAGTTTTCTTT. It specifies CASRVDREGGTEVFF.

This clone was observed a handful of times. V usage is TRBV11-3 and J usage is TRBJ1-4; D is possibly TRBD1 (6 bases). Germline loops: CDR1 SGHNT, CDR2 YENEEA. The CDR3 consists of 15 residues. V was trimmed by 5 bases and J by 2 bases, leaving 12 bases between them. CDR3 protein: CASSLGQGTNEKLFF. CDR3 DNA: TGTGCCAGCAGCCTTGGGCAGGGGACTAATGAAAAACTGTTTTTT.

The J gene is TRBJ2-1, the V gene TRBV19; D remains ambiguous. Trimming removed 4 bases at V and 12 bases at J, with 16 bases between. The germline CDR1 and CDR2 sequences are LNHDA and SQIVND (reference sequence). There are 13 residues in the CDR3. The CDR3 protein is CASSTDPLGAQFF. The CDR3 DNA reads TGTGCCAGTAGTACTGACCCGTTAGGAGCGCAGTTCTTC.

This clone was observed a few times. The chain employs TRBV1 and TRBJ2-5; the listed D gene, TRBD2, was not tested against the DNA. TRBV1 is given as a pseudogene. CDR3 length: 16 residues. The CDR3: CASSVGLAGGWETQYF. The CDR3 DNA follows: TGCGCCAGCAGCGTAGGACTAGCGGGAGGTTGGGAGACCCAGTACTTC.

V usage is TRBV14 and J usage is TRBJ2-1, with 9 bases fitting TRBD2. The CDR3 has 18 residues. Per germline, CDR1 SGHDN and CDR2 FVKESK. The V segment lost 0 bases and the J segment 2 bases; nucleotides outside the gene matches: 8. The CDR3 is CASSQDSRGLAPYNEQFF. DNA for the CDR3: TGTGCCAGCAGCCAAGATTCGAGAGGACTAGCGCCCTACAATGAGCAGTTCTTC.

V and J are TRBV11-3 and TRBJ2-7; TRBD1 matches at 7 bases. J gave up 4 bases and V 5 bases, and 8 bases lay outside the gene matches. The CDR3 runs 14 residues. The germline gives CDR1 SGHNT, CDR2 YENEEA. The CDR3 DNA reads TGTGCCAGCAGCAGACAGGGACCCCCTTACGAGCAGTACTTC. Residues: CASSRQGPPYEQYF.